This T cell receptor beta chain was found in a study of T cell responses to AZD1222 COVID-19 vaccine. CDR3 length: 15 amino acids. Germline CDR1 is SEHNR and CDR2 is FQNEAQ (reference sequence). The V segment lost 10 bases and the J segment 3 bases; nucleotides outside the gene matches: 9. Whole-study findings and limits: Repertoires in all cases were sampled only once the peak T cell response had passed. Just a handful of AZD1222 recipients were seropositive at baseline.

The assay was immunoSEQ multiplex PCR, and TCRdb's table has in-frame clones only and misses some. The sample has over 100,000 clones, about 88% seen once. About this clone itself: Antigen unknown.

This clonotype originated in an adult in good health. The chain uses TRBV7-9 and TRBJ2-3; 11 bases agree with TRBD2. The material was peripheral blood, obtained on day 0 of AZD1222 vaccination. The CDR3 nucleotides read TGTGCCACCCCCGGGATAGCGGGGGGGACAGATACGCAGTATTTT. Amino acids: CATPGIAGGTDTQYF.